This T cell receptor (beta chain) comes out of a study of blood T cell repertoires in COVID-19. Data came from immunoSEQ multiplex PCR; TCRdb stores just in-frame clones and leaves some out. The table records over 150,000 clones, 80% to 85% of them present only once. The CDR3 runs 17 residues. Germline CDR1 SGHTA, CDR2 FQGTGA. The J segment lost 2 bases and the V segment lost 7 bases, leaving 12 bases of the junction unmatched. The source material was peripheral blood. The chain has TRBV7-3 and TRBJ1-1; 11 bases are a match to TRBD1. The origin of this receptor is a woman between 35 and 50 years old with COVID-19, enrolled during active disease. CDR3 in DNA: TGTGCCAGCACCAAGGGGTTGCGGACAGGGGGCAACACTGAAGCTTTCTTT. It specifies CASTKGLRTGGNTEAFF.